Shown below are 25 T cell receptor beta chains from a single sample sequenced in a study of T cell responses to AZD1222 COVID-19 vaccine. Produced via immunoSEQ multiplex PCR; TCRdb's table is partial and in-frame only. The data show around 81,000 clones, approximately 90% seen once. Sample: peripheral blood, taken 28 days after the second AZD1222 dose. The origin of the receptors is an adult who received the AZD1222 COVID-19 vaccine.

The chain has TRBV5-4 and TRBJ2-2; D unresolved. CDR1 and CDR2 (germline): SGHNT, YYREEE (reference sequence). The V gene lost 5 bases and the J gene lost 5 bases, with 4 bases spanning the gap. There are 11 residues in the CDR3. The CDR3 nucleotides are TGTGCCAGCAGGGGGACCGGGGAGCTGTTTTTT. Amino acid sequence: CASRGTGELFF.

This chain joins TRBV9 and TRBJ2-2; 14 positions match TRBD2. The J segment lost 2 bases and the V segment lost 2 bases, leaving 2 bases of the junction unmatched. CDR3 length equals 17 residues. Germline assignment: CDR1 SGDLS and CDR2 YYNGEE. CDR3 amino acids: CASSVGTSGRNTGELFF. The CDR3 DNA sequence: TGTGCCAGCAGCGTGGGGACTAGCGGGAGAAACACCGGGGAGCTGTTTTTT.

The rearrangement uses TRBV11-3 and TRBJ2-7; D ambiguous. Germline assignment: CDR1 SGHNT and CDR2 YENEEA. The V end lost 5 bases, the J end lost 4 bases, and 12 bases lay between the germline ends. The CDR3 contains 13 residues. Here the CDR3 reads CASSPGPQYEQYF. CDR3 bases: TGTGCCAGCAGCCCCGGGCCTCAATACGAGCAGTACTTC.

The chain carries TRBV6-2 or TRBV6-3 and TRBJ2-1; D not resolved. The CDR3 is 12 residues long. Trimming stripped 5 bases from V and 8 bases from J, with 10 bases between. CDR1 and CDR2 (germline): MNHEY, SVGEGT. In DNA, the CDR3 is TGTGCCAGCAGTGGCTCCCTCCATGAGCAGTTCTTC. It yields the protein CASSGSLHEQFF.

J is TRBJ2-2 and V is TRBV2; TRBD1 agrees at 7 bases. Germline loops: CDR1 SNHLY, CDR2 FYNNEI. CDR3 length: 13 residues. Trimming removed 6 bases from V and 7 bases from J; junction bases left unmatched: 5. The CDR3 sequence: CASRTGLGGELFF. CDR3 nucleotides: TGTGCCAGCAGGACAGGGTTGGGCGGGGAGCTGTTTTTT.

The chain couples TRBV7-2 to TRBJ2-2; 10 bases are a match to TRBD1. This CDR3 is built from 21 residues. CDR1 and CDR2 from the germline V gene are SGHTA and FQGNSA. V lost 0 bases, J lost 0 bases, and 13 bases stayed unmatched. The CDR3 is CASSLAGQGYAGAANTGELFF. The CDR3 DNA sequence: TGTGCCAGCAGCTTAGCGGGACAGGGGTACGCGGGAGCCGCGAACACCGGGGAGCTGTTTTTT.

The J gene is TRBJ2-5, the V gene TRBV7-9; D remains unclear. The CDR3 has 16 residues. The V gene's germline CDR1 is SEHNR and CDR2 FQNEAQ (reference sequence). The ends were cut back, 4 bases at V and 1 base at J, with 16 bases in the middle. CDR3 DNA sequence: TGTGCCAGCAGCTCCCCACAAGGAAATATCCAAGAGACCCAGTACTTC. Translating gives CASSSPQGNIQETQYF.

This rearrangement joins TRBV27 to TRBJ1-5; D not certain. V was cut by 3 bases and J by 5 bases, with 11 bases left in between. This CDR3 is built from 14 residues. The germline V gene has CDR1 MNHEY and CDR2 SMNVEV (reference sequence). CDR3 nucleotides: TGTGCCAGCAGTTTTTATGGGAAATATCAGCCCCAGCATTTT. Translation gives CASSFYGKYQPQHF.

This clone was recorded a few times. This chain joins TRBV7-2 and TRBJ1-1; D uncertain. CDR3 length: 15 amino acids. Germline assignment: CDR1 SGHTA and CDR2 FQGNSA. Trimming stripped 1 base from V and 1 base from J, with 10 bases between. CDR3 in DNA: TGTGCCAGCAGCTTAGTGGTGGGTTGGAACACTGAAGCTTTCTTT. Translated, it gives CASSLVVGWNTEAFF.

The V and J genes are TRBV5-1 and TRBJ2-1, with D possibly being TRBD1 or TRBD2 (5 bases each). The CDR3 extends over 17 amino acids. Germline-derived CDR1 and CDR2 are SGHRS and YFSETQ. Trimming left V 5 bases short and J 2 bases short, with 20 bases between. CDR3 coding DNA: TGCGCCAGCAGTCCTACCCCCGGGACCCTCACCTACAATGAGCAGTTCTTC. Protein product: CASSPTPGTLTYNEQFF.

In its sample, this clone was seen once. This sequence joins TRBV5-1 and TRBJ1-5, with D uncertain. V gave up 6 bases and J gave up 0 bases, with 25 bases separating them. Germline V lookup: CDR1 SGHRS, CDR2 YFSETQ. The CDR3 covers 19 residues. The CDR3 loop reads CASTADMATSLFSNQPQHF. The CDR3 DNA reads TGCGCCAGCACCGCCGACATGGCCACATCTCTTTTTAGCAATCAGCCCCAGCATTTT.

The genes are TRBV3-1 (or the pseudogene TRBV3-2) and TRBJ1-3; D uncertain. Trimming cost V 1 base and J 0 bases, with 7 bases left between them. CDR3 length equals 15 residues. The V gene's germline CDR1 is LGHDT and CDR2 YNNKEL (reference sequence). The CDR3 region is CASSQVAVSGNTIYF. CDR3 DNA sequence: TGTGCCAGCAGCCAAGTTGCGGTCTCTGGAAACACCATATATTTT.

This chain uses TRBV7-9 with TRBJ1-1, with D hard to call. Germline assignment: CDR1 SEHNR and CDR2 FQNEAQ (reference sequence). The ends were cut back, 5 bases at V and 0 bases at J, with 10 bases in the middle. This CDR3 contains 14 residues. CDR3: CASSKGRLNTEAFF. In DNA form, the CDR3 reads TGTGCCAGCAGCAAGGGCCGCCTGAACACTGAAGCTTTCTTT.

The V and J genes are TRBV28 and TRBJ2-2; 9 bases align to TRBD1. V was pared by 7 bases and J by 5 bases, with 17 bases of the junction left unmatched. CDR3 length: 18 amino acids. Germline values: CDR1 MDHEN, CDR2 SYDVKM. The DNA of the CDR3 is TGTGCCAGCACGATTTCTTCAACAGGGGGCGCGGGAACCGGGGAGCTGTTTTTT. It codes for CASTISSTGGAGTGELFF.

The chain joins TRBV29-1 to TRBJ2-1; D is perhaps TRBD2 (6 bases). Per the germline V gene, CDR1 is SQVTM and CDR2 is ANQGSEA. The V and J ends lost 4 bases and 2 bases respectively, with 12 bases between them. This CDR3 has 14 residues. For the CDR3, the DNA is TGCAGCGTTGTCGGGAGTAATACCTACAATGAGCAGTTCTTC. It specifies CSVVGSNTYNEQFF.

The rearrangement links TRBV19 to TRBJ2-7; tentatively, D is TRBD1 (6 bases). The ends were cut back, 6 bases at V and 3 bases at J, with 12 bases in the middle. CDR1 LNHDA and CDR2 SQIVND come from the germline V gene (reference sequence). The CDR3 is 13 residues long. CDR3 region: CASSTGTLYEQYF. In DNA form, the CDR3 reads TGTGCCAGTAGCACCGGGACACTCTACGAGCAGTACTTC. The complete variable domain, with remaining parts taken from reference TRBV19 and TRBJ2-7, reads DGGITQSPKYLFRKEGQNVTLSCEQNLNHDAMYWYRQDPGQGLRLIYYSQIVNDFQKGDIAEGYSVSREKKESFPLTVTSAQKNPTAFYLCASSTGTLYEQYFGPGTRLTVT.

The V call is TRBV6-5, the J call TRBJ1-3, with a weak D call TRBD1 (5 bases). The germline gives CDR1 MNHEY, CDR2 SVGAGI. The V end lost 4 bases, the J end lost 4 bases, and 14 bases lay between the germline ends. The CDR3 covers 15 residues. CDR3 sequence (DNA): TGTGCCAGCAGTTTAACCGACAGCCCGGGAAACACCATATATTTT. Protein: CASSLTDSPGNTIYF.

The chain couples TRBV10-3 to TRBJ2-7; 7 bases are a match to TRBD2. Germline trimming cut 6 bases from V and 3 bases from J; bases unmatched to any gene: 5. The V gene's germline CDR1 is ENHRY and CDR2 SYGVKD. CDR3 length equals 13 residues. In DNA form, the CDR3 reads TGTGCCATCAGGGGCAGGGAGGGCTACGAGCAGTACTTC. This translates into CAIRGREGYEQYF.

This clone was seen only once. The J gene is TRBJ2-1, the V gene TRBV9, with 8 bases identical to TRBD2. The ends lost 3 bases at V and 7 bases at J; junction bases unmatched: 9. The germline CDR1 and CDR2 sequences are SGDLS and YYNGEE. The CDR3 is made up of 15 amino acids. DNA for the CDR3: TGTGCCAGCAGCGAGAGCGGGAGAGGTTGGAATGAGCAGTTCTTC. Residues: CASSESGRGWNEQFF.

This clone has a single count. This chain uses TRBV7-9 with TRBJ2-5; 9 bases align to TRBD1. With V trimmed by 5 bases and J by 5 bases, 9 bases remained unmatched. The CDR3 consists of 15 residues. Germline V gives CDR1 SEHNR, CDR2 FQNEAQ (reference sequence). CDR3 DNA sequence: TGTGCCAGCAGCCTGCTGACAGGGGGATGGGAGACCCAGTACTTC. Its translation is CASSLLTGGWETQYF.

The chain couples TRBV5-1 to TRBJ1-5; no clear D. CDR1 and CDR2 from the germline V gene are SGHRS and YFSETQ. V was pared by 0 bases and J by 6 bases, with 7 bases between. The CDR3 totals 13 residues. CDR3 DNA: TGCGCCAGCAGCTTGGGGGGTGGTCAGCCCCAGCATTTT. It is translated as CASSLGGGQPQHF.

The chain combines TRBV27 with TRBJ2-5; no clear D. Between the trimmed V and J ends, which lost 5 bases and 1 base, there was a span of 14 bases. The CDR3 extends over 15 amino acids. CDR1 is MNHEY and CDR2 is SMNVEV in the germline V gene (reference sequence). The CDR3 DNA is TGTGCCAGCAGTCCTCTGCGAAAAATCCAAGAGACCCAGTACTTC. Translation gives CASSPLRKIQETQYF.

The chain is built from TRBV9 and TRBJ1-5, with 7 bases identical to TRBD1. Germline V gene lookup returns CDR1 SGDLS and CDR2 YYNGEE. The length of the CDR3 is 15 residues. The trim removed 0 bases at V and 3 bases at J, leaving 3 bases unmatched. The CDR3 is CASSVVDRVNQPQHF. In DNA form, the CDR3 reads TGTGCCAGCAGCGTAGTTGACAGGGTCAATCAGCCCCAGCATTTT. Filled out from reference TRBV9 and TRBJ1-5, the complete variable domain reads DSGVTQTPKHLITATGQRVTLRCSPRSGDLSVYWYQQSLDQGLQFLIQYYNGEERAKGNILERFSAQQFPDLHSELNLSSLELGDSALYFCASSVVDRVNQPQHFGDGTRLSIL.

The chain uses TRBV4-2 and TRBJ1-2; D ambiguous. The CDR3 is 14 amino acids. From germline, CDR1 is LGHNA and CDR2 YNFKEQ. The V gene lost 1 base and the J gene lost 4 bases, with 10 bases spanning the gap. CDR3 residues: CASSQGQIIYGYTF. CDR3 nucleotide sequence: TGTGCCAGCAGCCAAGGGCAGATAATCTATGGCTACACCTTC.

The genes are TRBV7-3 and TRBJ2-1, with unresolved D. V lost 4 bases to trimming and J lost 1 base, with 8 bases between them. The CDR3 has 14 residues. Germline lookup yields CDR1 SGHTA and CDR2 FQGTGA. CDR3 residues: CASSSSPSYNEQFF. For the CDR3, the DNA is TGTGCCAGCAGCTCCAGTCCTTCCTACAATGAGCAGTTCTTC.